This T cell receptor beta chain was observed in a study of blood T cell repertoires in COVID-19 (dated by TCRdb to about 2020). About the study as a whole: The collaborator samples originated in the United States, Italy and Spain and spanned the acute and convalescent phases of COVID-19. The prospective study material was composed of cDNA or gDNA derived from T cells, B-cell-depleted T cells, or PBMCs. Subjects who had been exposed to COVID-19, were actively infected with it, or had recovered from it provided the deeply sampled blood TCRbeta repertoires that made up the dataset. The repertoires were released in a freely available public database intended as a resource for research on the immune response to SARS-CoV-2. The samples were drawn from the first 160 participants of the ongoing ImmuneRACE study and from 1,254 subjects provided by 6 global collaborators. The sample metadata nearly always contained a de-identified subject ID, COVID-19 status, age in years and sex. Where available, HLA class I and class II types were taken from metadata supplied by the sample provider and were not determined by assay-based typing. Findings and caveats that apply to the study as a whole: How much clinical and demographic metadata was included differed by source and by participant, and the metadata was provided uncurated.

A note on this clone: Its antigen has not been determined. Qualities for individual bases were not recorded, and no much larger clone is one base off.

The immunoSEQ Assay, a bias-controlled multiplex PCR, was used to amplify TCRbeta CDR3 regions from genomic DNA. The study's own analysis went as follows. Nucleated cell counts per sample were estimated from amplification of reference gene primers within the assay. To quantify the absolute abundance of each unique TCRbeta CDR3 rearrangement, sequence reads were collapsed and filtered. For each sample, productive Simpson clonality was calculated as the square root of Simpson's diversity index over productive rearrangements. The immuneACCESS repertoire file appears here via TCRdb, limited to in-frame rearrangements. These files lack a portion of the clones; in checked studies, under half of the deficit traces to unresolved V genes, and the cause of the others is not known. V and J calls plus clone size are reproduced from that table; the DNA served to infer D and trimming. The table for this sample lists roughly 40,000 clones; about 90% of them were counted only once. The ten largest clonotypes hold 8% to 9.5% of the sample.

The collaborating institutions used their own protocols to collect whole blood in K2EDTA tubes. For TCRbeta analysis, collaborators shipped samples in one of three forms: frozen whole blood, isolated PBMCs, or DNA extracted from either of those sample types. Trimming leaves V shorter by 3 bases and J shorter by 3 bases, with the junction holding 12 bases beyond the gene matches. Reading from cysteine to phenylalanine, the CDR3 counts 16 amino acids. The retained sequence is limited to the CDR3, 48 bases, with the frame set at the first base. The germline V gene (reference sequence) supplies CDR1 GTSNPN and CDR2 SVGIG.

Input material: peripheral blood. The sequence derives from a man in his fifties or sixties with active COVID-19. This chain is built from TRBV30 and TRBJ1-1, with TRBD1 identical over 8 junction bases. Read as DNA, the sequence is TGTGCCTGGAGGCGATCCGGGACAGGAGGATACACTGAAGCTTTCTTT. Its protein reads: CAWRRSGTGGYTEAFF.